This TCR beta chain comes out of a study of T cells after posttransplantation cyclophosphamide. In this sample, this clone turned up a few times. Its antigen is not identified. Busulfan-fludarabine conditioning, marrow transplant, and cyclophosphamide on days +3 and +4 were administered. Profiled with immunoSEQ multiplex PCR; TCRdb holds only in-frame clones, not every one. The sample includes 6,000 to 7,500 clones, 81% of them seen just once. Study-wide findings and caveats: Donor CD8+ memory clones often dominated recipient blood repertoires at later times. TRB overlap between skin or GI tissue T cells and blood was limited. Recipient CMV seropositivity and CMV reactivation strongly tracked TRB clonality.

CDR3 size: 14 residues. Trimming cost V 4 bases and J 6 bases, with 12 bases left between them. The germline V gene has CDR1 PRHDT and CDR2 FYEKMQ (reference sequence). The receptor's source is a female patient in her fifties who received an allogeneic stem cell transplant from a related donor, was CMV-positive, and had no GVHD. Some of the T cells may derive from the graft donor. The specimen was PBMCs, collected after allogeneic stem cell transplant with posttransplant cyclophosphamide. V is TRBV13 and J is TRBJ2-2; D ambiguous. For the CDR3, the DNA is TGTGCCAGCAGCTACATACAAAACGCCGGGGAGCTGTTTTTT. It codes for CASSYIQNAGELFF.